The sequence of this T cell receptor beta chain was determined in a study of cytomegalovirus exposure and HLA in healthy donors. Study-wide context: Inside one of the first data releases sat some 93 million unique TCRs taken from HLA-typed donors. General study findings and limits: In a later analysis, at a false discovery rate of 0.05, fewer than 20,000 TCR beta sequences matched HLA alleles.

Notes on this clone: Its target is unknown.

PCR used 60 Vbeta primers and 13 Jbeta primers. Sequenced by immunoSEQ multiplex PCR; TCRdb stores in-frame clones only, minus some. Of approximately 160,000 clones listed, approximately 80% are singletons. When sampled, the donors appeared nominally healthy, though they likely had unrecorded immune exposures. The CDR3 loop spans 12 amino acids. V was clipped by 4 bases and J by 5 bases, with 9 bases between them. Looked up from germline, CDR1 is SGHNT and CDR2 is YYREEE (reference sequence). The receptor's source is a man aged 18 to 30 in good health and CMV-seropositive. Sequenced sample: PBMCs. The V and J genes are TRBV5-4 and TRBJ1-1; no definite D call. The CDR3 sequence: CASSGRKTEAFF. The CDR3 DNA reads as TGTGCCAGCAGCGGGAGGAAAACTGAAGCTTTCTTT.